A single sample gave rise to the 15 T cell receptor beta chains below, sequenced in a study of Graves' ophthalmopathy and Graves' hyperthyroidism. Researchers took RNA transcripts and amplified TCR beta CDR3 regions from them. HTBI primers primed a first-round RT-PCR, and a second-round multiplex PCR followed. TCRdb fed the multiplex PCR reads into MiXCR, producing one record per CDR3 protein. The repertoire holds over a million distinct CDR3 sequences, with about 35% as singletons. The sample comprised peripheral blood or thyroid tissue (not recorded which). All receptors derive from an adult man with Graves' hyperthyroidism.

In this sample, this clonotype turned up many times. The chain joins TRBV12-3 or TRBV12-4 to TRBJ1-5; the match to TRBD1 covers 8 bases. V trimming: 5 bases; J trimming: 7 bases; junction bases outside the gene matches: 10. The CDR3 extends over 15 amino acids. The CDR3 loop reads CASSRTGSLGQPQHF. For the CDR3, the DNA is TGTGCCAGCAGTAGGACAGGGAGTCTGGGCCAGCCCCAGCATTTT.

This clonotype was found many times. The CDR3 nucleotides are TGTGCCAGCAGCAATCGACTAGCGGGGGGTAGCAGGGAGACCCAGTACTTC. Residues: CASSNRLAGGSRETQYF. The chain combines TRBV7-2 with TRBJ2-5, with 13 bases fitting TRBD2. Looked up from germline, CDR1 is SGHTA and CDR2 is FQGNSA. Trimming removed 5 bases from V and 5 bases from J; junction bases left unmatched: 11. This CDR3 contains 17 residues.

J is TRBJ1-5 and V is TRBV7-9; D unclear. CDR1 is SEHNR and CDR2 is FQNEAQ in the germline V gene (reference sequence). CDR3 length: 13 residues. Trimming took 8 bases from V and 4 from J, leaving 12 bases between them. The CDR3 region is CASCRRPNQPQHF. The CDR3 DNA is TGTGCCAGCTGCAGACGGCCTAATCAGCCCCAGCATTTT.

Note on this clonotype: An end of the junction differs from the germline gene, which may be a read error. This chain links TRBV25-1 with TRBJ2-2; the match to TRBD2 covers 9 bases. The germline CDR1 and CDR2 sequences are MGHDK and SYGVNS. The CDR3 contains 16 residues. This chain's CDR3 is CVSSFLAGRTTGELFF. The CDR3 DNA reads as TGTGTCAGCAGCTTTCTAGCGGGACGGACCACCGGGGAGCTGTTTTTT.

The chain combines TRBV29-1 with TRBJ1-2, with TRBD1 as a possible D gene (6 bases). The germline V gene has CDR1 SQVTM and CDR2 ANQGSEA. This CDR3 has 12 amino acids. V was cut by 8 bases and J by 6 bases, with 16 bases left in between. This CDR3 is CSLKQGSHGYTF. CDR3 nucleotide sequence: TGCAGCTTGAAACAGGGAAGCCATGGCTACACCTTC.

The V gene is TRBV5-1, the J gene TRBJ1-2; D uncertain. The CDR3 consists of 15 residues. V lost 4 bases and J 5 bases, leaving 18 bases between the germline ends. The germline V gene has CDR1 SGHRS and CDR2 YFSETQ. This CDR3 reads CASSKEGSYVYGYTF. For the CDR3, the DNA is TGCGCCAGCAGCAAGGAGGGCAGCTATGTGTATGGCTACACCTTC.

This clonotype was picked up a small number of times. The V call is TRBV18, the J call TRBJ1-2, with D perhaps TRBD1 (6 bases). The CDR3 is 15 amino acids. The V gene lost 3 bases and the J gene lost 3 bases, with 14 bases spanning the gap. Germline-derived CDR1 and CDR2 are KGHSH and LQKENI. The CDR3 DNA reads TGTGCCAGCTCACCGGACAGCCGAGGGGACTATGGCTACACCTTC. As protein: CASSPDSRGDYGYTF.

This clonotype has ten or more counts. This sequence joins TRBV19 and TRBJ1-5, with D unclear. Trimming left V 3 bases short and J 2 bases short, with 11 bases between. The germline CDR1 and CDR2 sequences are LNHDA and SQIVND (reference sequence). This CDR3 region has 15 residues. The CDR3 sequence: CASSMDGSGNQPQHF. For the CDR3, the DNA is TGTGCCAGTAGTATGGACGGAAGTGGCAATCAGCCCCAGCATTTT.

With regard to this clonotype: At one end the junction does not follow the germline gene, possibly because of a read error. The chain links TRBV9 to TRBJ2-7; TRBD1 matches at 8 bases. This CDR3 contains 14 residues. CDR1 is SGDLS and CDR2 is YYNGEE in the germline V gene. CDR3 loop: CASSAPGQAYEQCF. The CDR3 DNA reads TGTGCCAGCAGCGCACCGGGACAGGCCTACGAGCAGTGCTTC. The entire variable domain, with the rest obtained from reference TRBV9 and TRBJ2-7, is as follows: DSGVTQTPKHLITATGQRVTLRCSPRSGDLSVYWYQQSLDQGLQFLIQYYNGEERAKGNILERFSAQQFPDLHSELNLSSLELGDSALYFCASSAPGQAYEQCFGPGTRLTVT.

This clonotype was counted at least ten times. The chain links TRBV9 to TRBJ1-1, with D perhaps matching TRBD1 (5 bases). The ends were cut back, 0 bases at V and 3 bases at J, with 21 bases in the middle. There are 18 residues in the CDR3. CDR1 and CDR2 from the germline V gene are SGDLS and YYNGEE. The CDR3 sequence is CASSVAVTGPVLDTEAFF. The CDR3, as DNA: TGTGCCAGCAGCGTAGCCGTCACAGGTCCGGTTCTGGACACTGAAGCTTTCTTT.

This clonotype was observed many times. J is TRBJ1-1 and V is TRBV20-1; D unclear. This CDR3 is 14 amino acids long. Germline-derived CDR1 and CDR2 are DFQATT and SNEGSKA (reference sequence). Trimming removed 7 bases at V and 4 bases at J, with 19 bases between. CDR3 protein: CSVVPGPSRTEAFF. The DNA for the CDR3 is TGCAGTGTCGTGCCGGGTCCATCGCGCACTGAAGCTTTCTTT.

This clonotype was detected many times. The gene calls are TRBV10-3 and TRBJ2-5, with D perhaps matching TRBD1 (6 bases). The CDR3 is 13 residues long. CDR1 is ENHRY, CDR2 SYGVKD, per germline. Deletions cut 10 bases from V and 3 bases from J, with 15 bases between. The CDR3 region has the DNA TGTGCCACCCAGGGGATGCGGAAAGAGACCCAGTACTTC. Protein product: CATQGMRKETQYF.

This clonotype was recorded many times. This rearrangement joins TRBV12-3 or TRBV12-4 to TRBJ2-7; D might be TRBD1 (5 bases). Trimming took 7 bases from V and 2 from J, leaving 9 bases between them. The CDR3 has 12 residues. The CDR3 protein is CASTSTAYEQYF. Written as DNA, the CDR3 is TGTGCCAGCACTTCGACAGCCTACGAGCAGTACTTC.

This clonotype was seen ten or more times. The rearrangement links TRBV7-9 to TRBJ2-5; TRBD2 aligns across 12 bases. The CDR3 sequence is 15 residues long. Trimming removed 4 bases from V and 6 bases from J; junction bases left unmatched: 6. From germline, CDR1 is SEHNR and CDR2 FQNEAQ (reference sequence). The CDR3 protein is CASSSSTSGGKTQYF. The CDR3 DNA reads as TGTGCCAGCAGCTCATCGACTAGCGGGGGAAAGACCCAGTACTTC. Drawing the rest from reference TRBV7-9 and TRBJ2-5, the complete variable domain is DTGVSQNPRHKITKRGQNVTFRCDPISEHNRLYWYRQTLGQGPEFLTYFQNEAQLEKSRLLSDRFSAERPKGSFSTLEIQRTEQGDSAMYLCASSSSTSGGKTQYFGPGTRLLVL.

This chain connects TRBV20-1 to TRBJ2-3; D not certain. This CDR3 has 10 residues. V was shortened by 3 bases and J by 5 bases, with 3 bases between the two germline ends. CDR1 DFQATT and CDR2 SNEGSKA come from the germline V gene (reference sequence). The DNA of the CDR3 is TGCAGTGCTAGTCGAGATACGCAGTATTTT. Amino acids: CSASRDTQYF.